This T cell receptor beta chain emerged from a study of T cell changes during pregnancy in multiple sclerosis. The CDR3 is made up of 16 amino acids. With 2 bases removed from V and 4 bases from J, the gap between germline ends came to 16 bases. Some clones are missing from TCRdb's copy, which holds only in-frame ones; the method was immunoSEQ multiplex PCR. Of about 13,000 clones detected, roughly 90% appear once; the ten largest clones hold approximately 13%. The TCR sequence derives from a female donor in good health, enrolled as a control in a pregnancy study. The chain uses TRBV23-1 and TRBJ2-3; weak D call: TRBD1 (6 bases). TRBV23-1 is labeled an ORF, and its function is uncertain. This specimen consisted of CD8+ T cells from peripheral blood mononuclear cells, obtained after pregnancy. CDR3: CASSQNEAGVPDTQYF. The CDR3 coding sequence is TGCGCCAGCAGTCAAAATGAGGCAGGGGTTCCAGATACGCAGTATTTT.